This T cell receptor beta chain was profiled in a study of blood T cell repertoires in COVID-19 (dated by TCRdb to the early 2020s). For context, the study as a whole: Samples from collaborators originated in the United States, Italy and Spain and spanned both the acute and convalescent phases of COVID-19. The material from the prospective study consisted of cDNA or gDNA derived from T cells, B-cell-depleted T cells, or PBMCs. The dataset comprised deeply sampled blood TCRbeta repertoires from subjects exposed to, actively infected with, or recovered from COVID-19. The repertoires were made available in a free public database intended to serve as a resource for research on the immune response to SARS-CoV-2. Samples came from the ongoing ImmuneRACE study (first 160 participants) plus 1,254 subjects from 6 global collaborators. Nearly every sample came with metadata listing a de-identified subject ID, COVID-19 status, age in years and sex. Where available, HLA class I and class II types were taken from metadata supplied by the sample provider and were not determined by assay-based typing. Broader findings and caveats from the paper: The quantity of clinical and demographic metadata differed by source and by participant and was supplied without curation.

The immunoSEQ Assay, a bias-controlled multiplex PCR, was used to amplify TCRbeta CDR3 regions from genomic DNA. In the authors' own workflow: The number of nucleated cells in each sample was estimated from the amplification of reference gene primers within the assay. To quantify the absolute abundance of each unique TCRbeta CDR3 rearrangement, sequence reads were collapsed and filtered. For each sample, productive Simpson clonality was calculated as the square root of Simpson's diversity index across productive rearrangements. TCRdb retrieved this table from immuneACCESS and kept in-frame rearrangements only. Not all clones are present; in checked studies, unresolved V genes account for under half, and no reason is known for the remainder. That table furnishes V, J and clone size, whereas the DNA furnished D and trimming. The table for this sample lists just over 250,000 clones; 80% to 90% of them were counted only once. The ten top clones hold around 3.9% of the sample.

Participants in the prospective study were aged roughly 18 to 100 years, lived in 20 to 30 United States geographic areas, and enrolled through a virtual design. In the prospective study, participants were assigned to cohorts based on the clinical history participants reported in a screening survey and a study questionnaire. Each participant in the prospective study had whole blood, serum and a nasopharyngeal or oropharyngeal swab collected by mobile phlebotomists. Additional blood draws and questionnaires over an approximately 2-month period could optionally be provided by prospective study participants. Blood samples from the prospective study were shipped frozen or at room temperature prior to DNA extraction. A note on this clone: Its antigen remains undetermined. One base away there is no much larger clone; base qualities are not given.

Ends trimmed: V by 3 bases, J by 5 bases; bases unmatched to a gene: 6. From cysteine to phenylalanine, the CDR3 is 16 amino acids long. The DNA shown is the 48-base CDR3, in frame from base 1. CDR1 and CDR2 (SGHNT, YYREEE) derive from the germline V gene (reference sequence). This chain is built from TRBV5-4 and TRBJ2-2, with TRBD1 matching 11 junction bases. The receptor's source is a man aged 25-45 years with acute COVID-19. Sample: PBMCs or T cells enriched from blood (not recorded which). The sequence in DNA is TGTGCCAGCAGCTCGCCTGGGGACAGGGGGACCGGGGAGCTGTTTTTT. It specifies CASSSPGDRGTGELFF.